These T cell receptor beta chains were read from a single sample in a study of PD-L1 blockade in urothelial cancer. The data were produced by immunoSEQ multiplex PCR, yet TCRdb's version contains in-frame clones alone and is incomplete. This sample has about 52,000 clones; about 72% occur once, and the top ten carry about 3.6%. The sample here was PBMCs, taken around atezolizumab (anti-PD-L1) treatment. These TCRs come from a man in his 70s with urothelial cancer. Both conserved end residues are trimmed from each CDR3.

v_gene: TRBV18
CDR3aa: ASSQPDRGNEKLF

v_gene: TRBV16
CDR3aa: ASSLWGDTEAF

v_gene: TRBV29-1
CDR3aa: SVESGLAGPQGKNIQY

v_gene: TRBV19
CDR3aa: ASSPYRGEQY

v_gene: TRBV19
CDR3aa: ASRLGSGANVLT

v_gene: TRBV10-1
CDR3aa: ASSPCGDRVWDEQY

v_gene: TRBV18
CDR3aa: ASSLGQGRTYEQY

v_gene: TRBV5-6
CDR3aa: ASSTEIEQY

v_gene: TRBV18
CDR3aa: ASSPLEDRGVTEAF

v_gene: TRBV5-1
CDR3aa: ASSLGPGGYEQY

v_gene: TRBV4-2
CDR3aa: ASSQDPRTLRFFTDTQY

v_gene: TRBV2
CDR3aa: ASSPFDGVNYGYT

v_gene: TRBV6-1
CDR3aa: ASSTRDRTNSPLH

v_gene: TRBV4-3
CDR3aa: ASSQDVWTPGLAYQETQY

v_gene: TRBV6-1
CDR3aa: ASSEAGGKNIQY

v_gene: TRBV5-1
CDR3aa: ASSLAGLLAGAGELF

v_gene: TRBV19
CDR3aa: ASSIGGGGGYT

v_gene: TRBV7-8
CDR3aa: ASSWLTDTQY

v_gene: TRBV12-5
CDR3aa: ASGLSGTSYNEQF

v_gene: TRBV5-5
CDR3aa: ASSGRAYEQY

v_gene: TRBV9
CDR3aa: ASSGSGLAANEQF

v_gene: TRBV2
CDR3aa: ASSGRDLGYT

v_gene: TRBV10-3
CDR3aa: AISESGRGTNTEAF

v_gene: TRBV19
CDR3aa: ASGTFYNEQF

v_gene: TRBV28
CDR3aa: ASSLAGKQETQY

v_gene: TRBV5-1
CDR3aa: ASSPSGQRPYNEQF

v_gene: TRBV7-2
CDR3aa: ASSNRGGRMGDTQY

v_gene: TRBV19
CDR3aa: ATSSPTDTQY

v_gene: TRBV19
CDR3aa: ASSNSGGGYT

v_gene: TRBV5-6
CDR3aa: ASRLWGGQGENYGYT

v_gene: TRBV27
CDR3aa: ASSKRGPVNQPQH

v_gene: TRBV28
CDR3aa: ATSERVSYEQY

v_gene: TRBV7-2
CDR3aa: ASSFRDRDYGYT

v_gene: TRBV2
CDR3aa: ASTQVLATDTQY

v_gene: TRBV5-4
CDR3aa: ASSSLVYNEQF

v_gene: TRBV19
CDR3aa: ASSEPPGLPFLNEQF

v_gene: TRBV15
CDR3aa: ATSRDLTSGGAGTGELF

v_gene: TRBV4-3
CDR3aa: ASSQGDSGTSGAFAYEQY

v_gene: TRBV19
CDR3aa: ASSSGEQF

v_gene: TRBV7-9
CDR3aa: ASSLVLSEAF

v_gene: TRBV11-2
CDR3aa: ASSLVGGEQF

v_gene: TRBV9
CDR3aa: ASSVTAGTGRYNEQF

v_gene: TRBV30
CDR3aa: ASVRVEAF